This TCR beta chain originates from a study of blood T cell repertoires in COVID-19. The repertoire was sequenced with immunoSEQ multiplex PCR; TCRdb's copy has only in-frame clones and lacks some. The sample consists of about 250,000 clones, around 88% of them appearing once. V lost 3 bases to trimming and J lost 4 bases, with 9 bases between them. CDR3 size: 13 residues. Sequencing input: peripheral blood. This sequence was found in a woman in her twenties or thirties with COVID-19, enrolled during active disease. This chain joins TRBV12-3 or TRBV12-4 and TRBJ1-2; D may be TRBD1 (6 bases). DNA of the CDR3: TGTGCCAGCAGTTTTGGGACACCCTATGGCTACACCTTC. This gives the protein CASSFGTPYGYTF.